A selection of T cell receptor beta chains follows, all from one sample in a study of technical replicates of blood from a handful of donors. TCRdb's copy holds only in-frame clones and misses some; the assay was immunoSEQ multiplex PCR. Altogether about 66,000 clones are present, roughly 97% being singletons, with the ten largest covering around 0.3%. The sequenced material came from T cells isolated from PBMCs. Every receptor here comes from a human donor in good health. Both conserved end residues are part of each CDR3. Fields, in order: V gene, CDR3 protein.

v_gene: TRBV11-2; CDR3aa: CASSRRTGQINGYTF
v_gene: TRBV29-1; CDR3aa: CSVDPAYEQYF
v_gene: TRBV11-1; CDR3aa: CASSLGGHGTYEQYF
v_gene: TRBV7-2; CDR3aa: CASSGLRDGSAAGELFF
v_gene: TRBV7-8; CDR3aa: CASSFIIGDASYEQYF
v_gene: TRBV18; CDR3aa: CASSPQTGEETQYF
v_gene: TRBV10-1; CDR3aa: CASSDTGSGGELFF
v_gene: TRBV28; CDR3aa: CASSRGALALSSYEQYF
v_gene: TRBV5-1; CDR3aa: CASSLGPGGNEQFF
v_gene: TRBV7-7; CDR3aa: CASSLGPGSEKLFF
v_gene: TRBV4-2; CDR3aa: CASSQGQDRVYEQYF
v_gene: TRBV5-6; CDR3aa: CASSLSAGGNEQFF
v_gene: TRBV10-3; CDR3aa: CAVRSGTGGEKLFF
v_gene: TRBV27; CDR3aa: CASTFLGRGYQFF
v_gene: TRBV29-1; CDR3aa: CSGGSGASRETQYF
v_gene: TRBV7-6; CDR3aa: CASHKGGGLDTGELFF
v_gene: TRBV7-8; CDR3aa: CASSPTGNHEQYF
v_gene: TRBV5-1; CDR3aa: CASSLEGRVISYTF
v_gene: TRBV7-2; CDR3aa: CASSFYRGQPQHF
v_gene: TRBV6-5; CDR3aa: CASMAGTWEQFF
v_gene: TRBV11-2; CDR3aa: CASSLYLRGTEAFF
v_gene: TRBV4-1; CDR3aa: CASSAGGGEIYGYTF
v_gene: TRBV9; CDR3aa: CASSSRGGNEQYF
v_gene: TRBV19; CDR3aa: CASRTSGASEQYF
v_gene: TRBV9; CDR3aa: CASSVAGALQETQYF
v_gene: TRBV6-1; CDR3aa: CASTTGISTDTQYF
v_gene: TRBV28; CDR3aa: CASSRGNPWGYTF
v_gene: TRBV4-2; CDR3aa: CASSLVMNTEAFF
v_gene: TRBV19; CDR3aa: CASSTWTGVWETQYF
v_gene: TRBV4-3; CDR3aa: CASSQRTGEAGELFF
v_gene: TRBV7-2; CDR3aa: CASTRTTSTAGEQYF
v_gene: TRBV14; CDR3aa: CASSPRMNQPQHF
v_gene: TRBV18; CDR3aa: CASSPTGHPGYGYTF
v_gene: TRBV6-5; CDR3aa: CASSYATGSSYEQYF
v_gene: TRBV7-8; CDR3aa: CASSLGTGDFIYEQYF
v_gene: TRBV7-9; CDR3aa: CASSPGQGYNEQFF
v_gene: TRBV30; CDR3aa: CAWSVAGGVYNEQFF
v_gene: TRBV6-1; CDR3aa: CASSERQVMNTEAFF
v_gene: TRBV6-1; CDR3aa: CASSPPGQREKLFF
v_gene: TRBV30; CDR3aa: CAWSIGGGTDTQYF
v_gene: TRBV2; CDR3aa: CASRGNLDRTYEQYF
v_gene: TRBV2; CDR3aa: CASSSDRLDDHTIYF
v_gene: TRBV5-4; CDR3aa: CASSSASGTDTQYF
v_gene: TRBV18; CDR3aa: CASSHRGETQYF
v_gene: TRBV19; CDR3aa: CASSTPGEGVNEKLFF
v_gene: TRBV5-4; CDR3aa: CASSLEGGSHRVDGYTF
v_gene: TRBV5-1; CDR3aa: CASTLGTGGLAGYEQYF
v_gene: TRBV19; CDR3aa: CASSIGGGTSGNTIYF
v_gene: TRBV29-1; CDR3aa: CSVRGGAKNIQYF